This TCR beta chain was sequenced for a study of blood T cell repertoires in COVID-19 (dated by TCRdb to the early 2020s). For context, the study as a whole: Samples from collaborators originated in the United States, Italy and Spain and spanned both the acute and convalescent phases of COVID-19. Subjects who had been exposed to COVID-19, were actively infected with it, or had recovered from it provided the deeply sampled blood TCRbeta repertoires that made up the dataset. The material from the prospective study consisted of cDNA or gDNA derived from T cells, B-cell-depleted T cells, or PBMCs. HLA class I and class II types, where available, came from metadata supplied by the sample provider rather than from assay-based typing. Samples came from the ongoing ImmuneRACE study (first 160 participants) plus 1,254 subjects from 6 global collaborators. The repertoires were released in a freely available public database intended as a resource for research on the immune response to SARS-CoV-2. Nearly every sample came with metadata listing a de-identified subject ID, COVID-19 status, age in years and sex. The paper's findings and limits, for the study overall: Clinical and demographic metadata were provided uncurated, with the amount varying by source and participant.

Only one count was recorded for this clone. Its specific antigen is unknown. Sequence at one end of the junction differs from germline and may be a read error. Whole blood was collected in K2EDTA tubes by collaborating institutions according to the institutions' own protocols. For TCRbeta analysis, collaborators shipped samples as frozen whole blood, isolated PBMCs, or DNA extracted from either of those sample types. CDR3 length: 13 amino acids, cysteine to phenylalanine. The sequence is cut down to CDR3 DNA, 39 bases in frame from base 1. TCRbeta CDR3 regions were amplified from genomic DNA using the immunoSEQ Assay, a bias-controlled multiplex PCR. The original methods were these. Nucleated cell counts per sample were estimated from amplification of reference gene primers within the assay. Sequence reads were collapsed and filtered to measure the absolute abundance of every unique TCRbeta CDR3 rearrangement. For each sample, productive Simpson clonality was calculated as the square root of Simpson's diversity index across productive rearrangements. Held by TCRdb, this immuneACCESS table contains in-frame sequences only and omits some clones. Under half of the omission traces to an unresolved V gene where checked; the cause of the rest is unknown. V and J calls and clone size are copied from that table; D and trimming were computed from the DNA. The sample table records over 200,000 clones; around 80% of these occur just once. The leading ten clones occupy 27% of the sample.

Recombination joined TRBV12-3 or TRBV12-4 with TRBJ1-5; TRBD1 might be the D gene, on 5 matching bases. Sequencing was done on a sample of peripheral blood. The TCR sequence derives from a man in his forties or fifties with acute or convalescent COVID-19. The sequenced DNA: TGTGCCAGCAGTAACCTTGCCGGGGGGTCTGAAGCTTTT. Its translation is CASSNLAGGSEAF.